This T cell receptor (beta chain) was obtained from a study of T cell repertoires in cytomegalovirus infection. Study information: HLA-B-restricted CMV epitopes that are well studied, plus recently identified HLA-C-restricted ones, were used by the study. Shared public TCR beta signatures pointed to both CMV infection and a matching HLA type. Study observations and caveats: The response measured ex vivo was dominated by TCR beta clonotypes (HLA-C-restricted and CMV-specific). Accumulated public TCR beta family frequency recognized individuals carrying CMV together with the relevant HLA.

Germline V gives CDR1 MNHEY, CDR2 SMNVEV (reference sequence). This CDR3 contains 17 residues. Trimming shortened V by 6 bases and J by 0 bases, and 17 bases separated the two germline ends. Of note for this clonotype: Its specificity is not known.

TCRdb re-called the reads through MiXCR, storing one row per CDR3 protein. The sample yields approximately 65,000 distinct CDR3 sequences, roughly 21% seen once. The rearrangement uses TRBV27 and TRBJ1-4; unclear D gene. The sequence derives from a human donor in good health (CMV status not recorded). Some clones in this sample may be carry-over from other donors' samples. Here the sequenced sample was CD8+ T cells from cultured PBMCs, taken from culture after CMV antigen stimulation. This chain's CDR3 is CASRISHGFATNEKLFF. CDR3 nucleotides: TGTGCCAGCAGGATTTCCCATGGGTTTGCAACTAATGAAAAACTGTTTTTT.